The 20 T cell receptor beta chains below come from one sample, sequenced in a study of CD8+CD57+ T cells in acquired aplastic anemia. TCR beta VDJ combinations and CDR3 sequences were profiled from genomic DNA. TCRdb re-called the reads with MiXCR, one entry per CDR3 protein. The sample lists about 170,000 distinct CDR3 sequences, 35% to 55% occurring once. Sequenced: sorted CD4+, CD8+, or CD8+CD57+ T cells (not recorded which) from PBMCs. The source is a human donor in good health.

This clonotype was recorded at least ten times. The chain combines TRBV6-1 with TRBJ2-3, with D possibly matching TRBD2 (6 bases). The V end was cut by 8 bases, the J end by 3 bases, with 15 bases between. This CDR3 has 14 amino acids. Looked up from germline, CDR1 is MNHNS and CDR2 is SASEGT. The CDR3 here is CASGRSGRTDTQYF. The CDR3 DNA sequence: TGTGCCAGCGGGAGGTCAGGGAGGACAGATACGCAGTATTTT.

V and J are TRBV19 and TRBJ1-5; maybe TRBD1 (5 bases). This CDR3 has 12 residues. Germline V gene data show CDR1 as LNHDA and CDR2 as SQIVND (reference sequence). V shed 9 bases and J shed 4 bases, with 10 bases lying between them. The CDR3 loop is CASTQGNQPQHF. The CDR3 DNA is TGTGCCAGCACCCAGGGTAATCAGCCCCAGCATTTT.

CDR3 protein: CASSGPSADTQYF. The CDR3 bases are TGTGCCAGCAGCGGGCCGTCGGCAGATACGCAGTATTTT. The chain recombines TRBV5-6 with TRBJ2-3; D not resolved. CDR1 and CDR2 from the germline V gene are SGHDT and YYEEEE. V was clipped by 4 bases and J by 4 bases, with 10 bases between them. CDR3 length: 13 amino acids.

This clonotype was recorded only once. This may be a read error: a much more frequent sequence differs by one nucleotide. The chain recombines TRBV7-9 with TRBJ2-7; D might be TRBD1 (6 bases). CDR3 length: 15 residues. V shed 5 bases and J shed 2 bases, with 16 bases lying between them. Germline lookup yields CDR1 SEHNR and CDR2 FQNEAQ (reference sequence). The DNA of the CDR3 is TGTGCCAGCAGCACCGTCGCGACAGGAACCTACGAGCAGTACTTC. Protein sequence: CASSTVATGTYEQYF.

This rearrangement joins TRBV10-3 to TRBJ2-5; D is unresolved. Germline V CDR1 and CDR2: ENHRY, SYGVKD. V lost 9 bases to trimming and J lost 2 bases, with 10 bases between them. This CDR3 has 12 residues. The CDR3 bases are TGTGCCATTGGGCGAGAGCAAGAGACCCAGTACTTC. This sequence encodes CAIGREQETQYF.

Many counts were recorded for this clonotype. V and J are TRBV5-5 and TRBJ1-1, with D hard to call. The V end lost 2 bases, the J end lost 0 bases, and 8 bases lay between the germline ends. Germline-derived CDR1 and CDR2 are SGHKS and YYEKEE (reference sequence). This CDR3 region has 14 residues. The CDR3 loop reads CASSFELLNTEAFF. For the CDR3, the DNA is TGTGCCAGCAGCTTCGAACTATTGAACACTGAAGCTTTCTTT.

This clonotype has a count of ten or more. The rearrangement joins TRBV9 to TRBJ2-1; D remains unclear. The germline V gene has CDR1 SGDLS and CDR2 YYNGEE. The CDR3 is made up of 14 amino acids. V gave up 0 bases and J gave up 6 bases, with 10 bases separating them. CDR3 nucleotide sequence: TGTGCCAGCAGCGTAGTCTACTACAGCAATGAGCAGTTCTTC. This codes for CASSVVYYSNEQFF.

This clonotype was seen many times. This chain connects TRBV5-6 to TRBJ1-2, with 7 bases fitting TRBD1. This CDR3 is 15 amino acids long. The V and J ends lost 5 bases and 8 bases, in that order; junction bases with no gene match: 15. CDR1 and CDR2 from the germline V gene are SGHDT and YYEEEE. The CDR3 DNA follows: TGTGCCAGCAGACCAAGCGGAGCAGGGGGAATAGGCTACACCTTC. Translated: CASRPSGAGGIGYTF.

The table lists this clonotype with many counts. This sequence joins TRBV12-3 or TRBV12-4 and TRBJ1-3; D is unresolved. The CDR3 is 16 residues long. The V gene lost 3 bases and the J gene lost 4 bases, with 16 bases spanning the gap. This CDR3 is CASSLLDFSTGNTIYF. The CDR3 coding sequence is TGTGCCAGCAGTTTGCTCGACTTTTCCACAGGAAACACCATATATTTT.

This clonotype was picked up many times. The V gene is TRBV20-1, the J gene TRBJ1-5, with D perhaps matching TRBD1 (5 bases). Germline assignment: CDR1 DFQATT and CDR2 SNEGSKA (reference sequence). V was clipped by 0 bases and J by 1 base, with 13 bases between them. CDR3 size: 16 residues. CDR3 residues: CSARDPRDGSNQPQHF. CDR3 bases: TGCAGTGCTAGAGATCCTCGGGACGGGAGCAATCAGCCCCAGCATTTT.

This clonotype was counted a few times. This chain uses TRBV28 with TRBJ2-1, with D unresolved. CDR1 and CDR2 (germline): MDHEN, SYDVKM. The CDR3 spans 15 residues. Trimming shortened V by 2 bases and J by 3 bases, and 11 bases separated the two germline ends. The CDR3 region has the DNA TGTGCCAGCAGTTTACCCAAGTCAGGCTACAATGAGCAGTTCTTC. It yields the protein CASSLPKSGYNEQFF. The whole variable domain, filled in from reference TRBV28 and TRBJ2-1, reads DVKVTQSSRYLVKRTGEKVFLECVQDMDHENMFWYRQDPGLGLRLIYFSYDVKMKEKGDIPEGYSVSREKKERFSLILESASTNQTSMYLCASSLPKSGYNEQFFGPGTRLTVL.

This clonotype was counted a few times. The chain joins TRBV5-1 to TRBJ1-4; no reliable D call. Germline loops: CDR1 SGHRS, CDR2 YFSETQ. Trimming left V 4 bases short and J 6 bases short, with 16 bases between. This CDR3 is built from 15 residues. The CDR3 nucleotides read TGCGCCAGCAGCCCCCGAAGGGATGGGTATGAAAAACTGTTTTTT. This sequence encodes CASSPRRDGYEKLFF.

This clonotype was seen a handful of times. The V and J genes are TRBV15 and TRBJ2-7; D is unclear. The CDR3 contains 13 residues. The V end was cut by 5 bases, the J end by 5 bases, with 13 bases between. In germline, CDR1 is LNHNV, CDR2 YYDKDF (reference sequence). CDR3 DNA sequence: TGTGCCACCAGCGTGGGATCTTGGGACGAGCAGTACTTC. It translates to CATSVGSWDEQYF.

The chain uses TRBV29-1 and TRBJ1-1; D ambiguous. The germline CDR1 and CDR2 sequences are SQVTM and ANQGSEA. Between the trimmed V and J ends, which lost 1 base and 9 bases, there was a span of 12 bases. This CDR3 is 12 amino acids long. Written as DNA, the CDR3 is TGCAGCGTTGAAGGGTGGCGGACTAAAGCTTTCTTT. It yields the protein CSVEGWRTKAFF. Drawing the rest from reference TRBV29-1 and TRBJ1-1, the complete variable domain is SAVISQKPSRDICQRGTSLTIQCQVDSQVTMMFWYRQQPGQSLTLIATANQGSEATYESGFVIDKFPISRPNLTFSTLTVSNMSPEDSSIYLCSVEGWRTKAFFGQGTRLTVV.

The rearrangement uses TRBV28 and TRBJ1-2, with 8 nucleotides matching TRBD1. CDR3 size: 14 residues. Unmatched junction bases numbered 6, after V lost 3 bases and J lost 6 bases. In germline, CDR1 is MDHEN, CDR2 SYDVKM. The CDR3 loop is CASSLMDRANGYTF. The CDR3, as DNA: TGTGCCAGCAGTTTGATGGACAGGGCCAATGGCTACACCTTC.

This clonotype occurred many times. The chain carries TRBV20-1 and TRBJ2-1; D is unresolved. Germline V gene data show CDR1 as DFQATT and CDR2 as SNEGSKA (reference sequence). This CDR3 comprises 15 residues. V was clipped by 2 bases and J by 7 bases, with 18 bases between them. CDR3 residues: CSARRSSGIGNEQFF. CDR3 sequence (DNA): TGCAGTGCTAGACGGTCGTCAGGTATAGGGAATGAGCAGTTCTTC.

This clonotype was recorded many times. The rearrangement uses TRBV20-1 and TRBJ1-4; TRBD1 might be the D (5 bases). The germline CDR1 and CDR2 sequences are DFQATT and SNEGSKA (reference sequence). V lost 1 base, J lost 0 bases, and 9 bases lay in between. There are 15 residues in the CDR3. The CDR3 DNA is TGCAGTGCTAGAGGGACAAGTTCAACTAATGAAAAACTGTTTTTT. Amino acid sequence: CSARGTSSTNEKLFF.

J is TRBJ2-3 and V is TRBV15, with TRBD2 as a possible D gene (6 bases). The CDR3 totals 17 residues. The V end lost 3 bases, the J end lost 2 bases, and 18 bases lay between the germline ends. The germline V gene has CDR1 LNHNV and CDR2 YYDKDF (reference sequence). CDR3 amino acids: CATSSFTGVHPTDTQYF. The DNA for the CDR3 is TGTGCCACCAGCAGCTTTACGGGGGTCCACCCCACAGATACGCAGTATTTT.

The chain is built from TRBV29-1 and TRBJ1-1, with D perhaps TRBD1 (6 bases). The V gene lost 7 bases and the J gene lost 1 base, with 10 bases spanning the gap. CDR1 and CDR2 from the germline V gene are SQVTM and ANQGSEA. The CDR3 covers 12 residues. The CDR3 coding sequence is TGCAGCGGGGGGCTAGGGAACACTGAAGCTTTCTTT. This codes for CSGGLGNTEAFF.

This clonotype was picked up a small number of times. The rearrangement uses TRBV25-1 and TRBJ2-5; 9 nucleotides match TRBD1. Losses at the gene ends were 6 bases for V and 6 bases for J; bases not matched to a gene: 11. Germline values: CDR1 MGHDK, CDR2 SYGVNS. This CDR3 contains 15 residues. In DNA form, the CDR3 reads TGTGCCAGCAGCGAAGGACAGGGGAGGGCAAAGACCCAGTACTTC. Protein product: CASSEGQGRAKTQYF.